The present T cell receptor beta chain was sequenced within a study of beta chain features in type 1 diabetes. Expressed TCRB transcripts got sequenced, as all isolated RNA was reverse transcribed. Using immunoSEQ multiplex PCR, the repertoire was profiled, and TCRdb retains in-frame clones only, with some absent. The table records over 700,000 clones, about a sixth of them present only once. In this sample, this clone turned up a few times. Germline V gene data show CDR1 as MNHEY and CDR2 as SVGAGI. V lost 6 bases to trimming and J lost 5 bases; unmatched junction nucleotides: 9. The CDR3 runs to 15 residues.

The clonotype originates from a woman between 18 and 29 years old in good health. The chain couples TRBV6-5 to TRBJ2-1; the match to TRBD2 covers 8 bases. Input material: naive CD4+ T cells from blood. The CDR3 is CASSQLAARNNEQFF. The CDR3 DNA follows: TGTGCCAGCAGCCAACTAGCGGCCCGCAACAATGAGCAGTTCTTC.